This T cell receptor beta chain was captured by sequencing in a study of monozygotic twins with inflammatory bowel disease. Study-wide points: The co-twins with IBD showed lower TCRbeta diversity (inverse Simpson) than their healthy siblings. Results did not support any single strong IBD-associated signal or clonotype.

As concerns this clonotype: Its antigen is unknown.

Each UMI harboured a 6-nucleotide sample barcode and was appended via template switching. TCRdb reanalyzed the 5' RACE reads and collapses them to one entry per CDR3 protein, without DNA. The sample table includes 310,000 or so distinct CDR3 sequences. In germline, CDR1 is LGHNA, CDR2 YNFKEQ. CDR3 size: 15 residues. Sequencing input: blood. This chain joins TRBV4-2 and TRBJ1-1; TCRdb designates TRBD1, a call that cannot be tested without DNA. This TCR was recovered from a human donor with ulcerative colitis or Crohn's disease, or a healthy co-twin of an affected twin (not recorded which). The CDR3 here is CASSLRTDRENEAFF.